Sequencing of this TCR beta chain was carried out in a study of cytomegalovirus exposure and HLA in healthy donors (dated by TCRdb to the late 2010s). Regarding the research as a whole: An earlier analysis of 587 of the donors reported over 250 Gb of sequence data and 117 million unique TCR beta sequences obtained from approximately 180 million T cells. All discovery cohort repertoires had been generated using a single sequencing platform. On average, about 200,000 unique TCR beta nucleotide sequences were sequenced per donor among 398 genotyped donors of the cohort, with roughly 19% of those sequences being non-productive. Rather than using new phenotypic data, the later analysis identified candidate immune exposures from TCR beta sequences and from how often those sequences occurred across donors. The aim of the study was to test whether cataloging public T cell receptors could identify signatures of past pathogen exposure. Donor age, sex, ethnicity and CMV serostatus were compiled together with the repertoire data. An early release covering some 640 HLA-typed donors comprised roughly 300 gigabases of sequencing data and around 80 million unique TCR sequences. Along with the roughly 710-subject first cohort, a separate validation cohort of over a hundred different subjects was used. In a later analysis, previously published TCR beta repertoires from 500 to 750 donors were re-analyzed and high-resolution HLA genotyping was added so that TCR occurrence patterns could be studied. A handful of DR-DQ haplotypes were handled as single units for association and clustering because linkage in the cohort was strong. HLA typing included class I and class II loci at four-digit resolution. To decide whether each TCR beta V gene segment behaved as functional or pseudogenic, an earlier analysis of some 570 of the donors relied on high-throughput TCR beta sequencing. Using immunosequencing, the study profiled T cell repertoires from 666 subjects and related those repertoires to cytomegalovirus serostatus. The number of donors typed differed by locus, with 629-630 for A, B, C, DRB1 and DQB1, more than 500 for DQA1, approximately 570 for DPA1, and some 440 for DPB1. Of the roughly 400 genotyped donors, approximately 83% fell in the genetic ancestry cluster associated with self-reported Caucasian donors. To predict cytomegalovirus infection status, the study brought together high-throughput TCR immunosequencing, statistical association of individual TCRs with disease status, and machine learning. In a later genetic analysis, genome-wide SNP genotypes for about three fifths of the 666 donors were used, and that subset was treated as a discovery cohort. Broad study findings and their caveats: Several of the top co-occurrence clusters appeared to be linked to parvovirus B19, influenza, CMV and Epstein-Barr virus, according to a later analysis. In vitro tests confirmed that a few of the cytomegalovirus-associated TCR beta chains recognize cytomegalovirus antigens. Across donors, most TCR sequences were observed very rarely, whereas some public TCRs were present in many individuals. When HLA alleles, especially DR and DQ, strongly co-occurred, TCR associations were difficult to assign to individual alleles. In a later analysis, HLA-associated TCR beta chains were found to be more clonally expanded and to have lower generation probabilities than equally common non-associated chains. Broadly in line with IMGT annotations, most TCR beta V segments showed up in productive rearrangements about 87% or about 30% of the time in an earlier analysis of 587 of the donors. The earlier analysis of about 600 of the donors excluded roughly 17 rarely observed V segments, including chromosome 9 orphons, because counts were too low. Some IMGT-functional V segments, including TRBV6-2 and TRBV6-3, could not be distinguished by the 87-base-pair reads and were therefore excluded. In a later analysis, some 17,000 TCR beta sequences were associated with specific HLA alleles at a false discovery rate of 0.05. Because HLA typing was unavailable for some donors at each locus, only the typed subset was used in association tests. According to a later analysis, most CMV-associated TCR beta chains appeared to be HLA-restricted, and the HLA associations seemed to be driven largely by CMV exposure. The study gave a list of more than 150 TCR beta chains associated with cytomegalovirus. A later genetic analysis associated a missense DCLRE1C variant with V-gene and J-gene trimming of TCR beta chains, and an independent cohort replicated the association. A further reported finding was that TCR beta sequences accurately predicted the HLA-A and HLA-B alleles for most subjects in the first cohort. Sequencing depth was assumed to be roughly uniform across donors in the presence/absence analyses, though that assumption may not hold. For the cohort, immune exposure information was limited to CMV serostatus. The sequencing pipeline was judged likely to have produced a cluster of highly shared sequence variants as a technical artifact. In a later analysis, TCR association rates were found to vary across HLA loci, with the most associated TCRs seen for DRB1 alleles and the fewest for HLA-C alleles. In this cohort, only TCR beta chains were sequenced, and detectable features were limited by the absence of alpha or paired-chain data. The classifier was reported to diagnose cytomegalovirus status with high specificity and sensitivity in both the original cohort and the validation cohort. The authors suggested that the approach could potentially be generalized to other disease states and immunological phenotypes. Linkage disequilibrium might explain the correlated functional status among segregating V segments, but an unknown experimental factor could not be excluded. In a later genetic analysis, fewer N-insertions in productive TCRs were reported among donors in an Asian-associated ancestry cluster than the roughly 700-donor mean.

The cohort was made up of about 610 healthy bone marrow donors. At the time of sampling, every cohort member was nominally healthy, though immune exposures that went unrecorded were likely present. The donor tested CMV seronegative, placing the donor among the 352 seronegative members of the cohort. Each donor provided a peripheral blood sample, and peripheral blood mononuclear cells were used for TCR beta sequencing. Genomic DNA extraction from the blood cell samples was performed with the Qiagen DNeasy Blood Extraction Kit. CDR1 and CDR2, per the germline V gene, are SGHDT and YYEEEE. Cut back by 2 bases and 3 bases, the V and J ends lie 14 bases apart. Including cysteine and phenylalanine, the CDR3 has 15 amino acids. Of all the DNA, just the CDR3 is kept, 45 bases in frame from base 1. Library prep was done by the immunoSEQ multiplex PCR assay. A mixture of 60 forward primers for TCR Vbeta segments and 13 reverse primers for TCR Jbeta segments was used in the multiplex PCR. The CDR3 region of rearranged TCR beta genes was amplified from genomic DNA with a multiplex PCR assay. On the Illumina HiSeq System, the amplified TCR beta libraries were sequenced as 87-base-pair reads. From the authors' description of their analysis: A later analysis counted about 80 million unique TCR beta chains across the 666 repertoires, and around 9.9 million of these chains were shared by at least two donors. To remove PCR and sequencing errors, raw reads were error-corrected and collapsed into unique sequences using a nearest-neighbor algorithm that merged closely related sequences. Alignment of CDR3 sequences to IMGT reference sequences was used to assign V, D and J gene segments. Each retained sequence needed at least a six-nucleotide match to both a V gene segment and a J gene segment. A rearrangement counted as productive if the CDR3 had no stop codons and remained in frame with V and J, and every other rearrangement counted as non-productive. CDR3 was defined according to IMGT convention as the region running from the second conserved V-encoded cysteine to the conserved J-encoded phenylalanine. Sequences without an unambiguous match to a single V gene segment were excluded from the earlier analysis of approximately 560 of the donors. In an earlier analysis of 587 of the donors, V segments were called functional above 56.7% productive rearrangements and were called segregating when the between-donor standard deviation exceeded 5%. A statistical classification framework was built to diagnose cytomegalovirus status from the catalog of TCR beta chain sequences. In a later analysis, V and J genes were assigned by comparing TCR nucleotide sequences against IMGT/GENE-DB human TR gene sequences. The TCRdist pipeline was used in a later analysis to assign CDR3 sequences and most-parsimonious VDJ recombination scenarios. In a later analysis, each TCR beta chain was defined by its CDR3 amino acid sequence together with its V-gene family, and reads lacking a unique V-gene family were excluded. In a later analysis, fewer than 650 highly shared, low-generation-probability nucleotide sequences were removed to address suspected cross-contamination and a sequencing artifact. In a later analysis, a clonal expansion index for each public chain was calculated from normalized within-repertoire ranks of inferred template counts. Generation probabilities in a later analysis came from a VDJ recombination model fitted to out-of-frame rearrangements, and those results were checked against IGoR. In a later analysis, hypergeometric tests were used to score TCR-TCR, TCR-HLA and TCR-CMV co-occurrence, with a repertoire-size bias correction applied to TCR pairs. To estimate false discovery rates, a later analysis permuted the HLA or CMV assignments 20 times. In a later analysis, co-occurring TCRs were grouped using DBSCAN, and TCRdist sequence similarity was added for clustering within HLA-allele-positive subsets. Repertoires with fewer than 30,000 or more than 120,000 public chains, plus five repertoires with anomalous nucleotide sharing, were excluded from co-occurrence clustering. What TCRdb holds here is the immuneACCESS table cut down to in-frame rearrangements. Part of the clones is not present; checked against another copy, under half of the missing clones reflect an unresolved V gene, and the others are unexplained. V, J and clone size are taken as reported in that table, and D and trimming were inferred from the DNA itself. Recorded for this sample are about 130,000 clones; 80% of them occurred a single time. Under 3% of the sample belongs to the ten largest clones.

Remarks on this clone: Its antigen target is currently unknown. No quality values exist for individual bases; no much larger clone is one base distant.

The chain links TRBV5-6 with TRBJ1-2; the best D guess is TRBD1, with 6 bases matching. The TCR comes from a man younger than 45 in good health and CMV-seronegative. Sequenced input: PBMCs. The CDR3 region reads CASSFRTEGYYGYTF. The nucleotides read TGTGCCAGCAGCTTCCGGACAGAGGGCTACTATGGCTACACCTTC.